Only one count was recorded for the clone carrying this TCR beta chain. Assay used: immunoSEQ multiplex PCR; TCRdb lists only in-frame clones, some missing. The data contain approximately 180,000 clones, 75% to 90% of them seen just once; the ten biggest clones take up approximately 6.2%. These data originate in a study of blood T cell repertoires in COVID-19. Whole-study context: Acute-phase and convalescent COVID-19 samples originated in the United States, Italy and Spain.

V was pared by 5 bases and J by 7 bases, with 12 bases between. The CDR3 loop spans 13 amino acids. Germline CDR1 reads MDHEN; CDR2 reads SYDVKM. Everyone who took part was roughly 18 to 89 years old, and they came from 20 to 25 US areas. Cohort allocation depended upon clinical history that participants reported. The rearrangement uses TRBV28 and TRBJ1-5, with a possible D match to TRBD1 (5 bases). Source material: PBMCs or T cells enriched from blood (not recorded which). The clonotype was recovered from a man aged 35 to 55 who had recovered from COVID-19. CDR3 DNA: TGTGCCAGCAGTCTGCAGGGTCCCCAGCCCCAGCATTTT. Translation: CASSLQGPQPQHF.